This TCR beta chain was sequenced during a study of T cells in Graves' hyperthyroidism and ophthalmopathy. Template material for amplifying TCR beta CDR3 regions consisted of RNA transcripts. When the TCR CDR3 underwent first-round RT-PCR, the HTBI primer set was used. TCRdb ran MiXCR on the multiplex PCR reads and lists one entry per CDR3 protein. Here the sample spans approximately 640,000 distinct CDR3 sequences, around 15% being singletons. Study outcomes and limitations: Prediction of ophthalmopathy progression came a median approximately 6.5 months pre-onset.

This clonotype was seen a few times. Its antigen remains unknown. Trimming took off 6 bases at V and 1 base at J, with 16 bases between the two ends. CDR3 length equals 16 residues. Germline CDR1 and CDR2: SGHRS and YFSETQ. The genes are TRBV5-1 and TRBJ1-4, with a tentative D call TRBD1 (5 bases). Sequencing was performed on blood. This TCR derives from a man in his fifties or sixties with Graves' hyperthyroidism. The CDR3 DNA sequence: TGCGCCAGCACCGGAGGGGTAACCGAAACTAATGAAAAACTGTTTTTT. Protein: CASTGGVTETNEKLFF.